This T cell receptor beta chain was obtained from a study of patients and donors after allogeneic stem cell transplantation. There are a few counts of this clonotype. One entry per CDR3 protein results from TCRdb running MiXCR on the RT-PCR reads. The table lists tens of thousands of distinct CDR3 sequences, around 49% of them singletons. The specimen sequenced was blood, either unsorted or a sorted T cell fraction (not recorded which). This sequence was found in a human donor who was either an allogeneic HSCT recipient or a stem cell or donor lymphocyte infusion donor (not recorded which). It is not recorded whose cells these are; they may come from a transplant donor.

CDR3 residues: CASTGDRSLNQPQHF. In nucleotides, the CDR3 is TGTGCCAGCACCGGGGACAGGAGCCTCAATCAGCCCCAGCATTTT. The chain links TRBV6-6 to TRBJ1-5, with 8 bases identical to TRBD1. The CDR3 has 15 residues. Germline V gene lookup returns CDR1 MNHNY and CDR2 SVGAGI (reference sequence). Losses at the gene ends were 7 bases for V and 3 bases for J; bases not matched to a gene: 8.